These T cell receptor beta chains were read from a single sample in a study of blood T cell repertoires in COVID-19. TCRdb keeps only in-frame clones here, not all; method: immunoSEQ multiplex PCR. The sample holds 60,000 to 90,000 clones, less than 85% seen once. The sequenced sample consisted of peripheral blood. These receptor sequences come from a man aged 60 to 69 with acute or convalescent COVID-19. Both conserved end residues are part of each CDR3. The order of the fields is J gene, V gene, clone size, D gene, CDR3 length, CDR3 protein, CDR3 DNA. The D gene is left open where the match is weak. The size of a clone is reported for some rows only, either as once, few or many, or as a class for expanded clones.

J: TRBJ1-2; V: TRBV29-1; size: .; D: .; length: 13; CDR3: CSVQKTDNYGYTF; DNA: TGCAGCGTACAAAAAACAGATAACTATGGCTACACCTTC
J: TRBJ1-1; V: TRBV15; size: .; D: .; length: 15; CDR3: CATSMDPGGYTEAFF; DNA: TGTGCCACCAGCATGGACCCGGGGGGTTACACTGAAGCTTTCTTT
J: TRBJ2-3; V: TRBV3-1/TRBV3-2; size: .; D: .; length: 15; CDR3: CASSQDRAKTDTQYF; DNA: TGTGCCAGCAGCCAAGACAGGGCCAAGACAGATACGCAGTATTTT
J: TRBJ2-2; V: TRBV5-6; size: few; D: TRBD1; length: 15; CDR3: CASSQMTGATGELFF; DNA: TGTGCCAGCAGCCAAATGACAGGGGCTACCGGGGAGCTGTTTTTT
J: TRBJ1-4; V: TRBV11-2; size: once; D: .; length: 14; CDR3: CASSLVGGYEKLFF; DNA: TGTGCCAGCAGCTTAGTAGGAGGGTATGAAAAACTGTTTTTT
J: TRBJ2-5; V: TRBV24-1; size: .; D: .; length: 16; CDR3: CATSDFRTSLEETQYF; DNA: TGTGCCACCAGTGATTTTCGCACATCTCTAGAAGAGACCCAGTACTTC
J: TRBJ2-5; V: TRBV18; size: .; D: .; length: 13; CDR3: CASSPPTGETQYF; DNA: TGTGCCAGCTCACCACCGACAGGAGAGACCCAGTACTTC
J: TRBJ1-4; V: TRBV11-2; size: few; D: .; length: 14; CDR3: CASSLGAADEKLFF; DNA: TGTGCCAGCAGCTTGGGGGCAGCCGATGAAAAACTGTTTTTT
J: TRBJ2-3; V: TRBV24-1; size: once; D: TRBD2; length: 17; CDR3: CATSDQTSGGYTDTQYF; DNA: TGTGCCACCAGTGACCAGACTAGCGGGGGGTACACAGATACGCAGTATTTT
J: TRBJ2-3; V: TRBV7-9; size: .; D: .; length: 15; CDR3: CASSSTGRGTDTQYF; DNA: TGTGCCAGCAGCTCCACAGGGAGGGGCACAGATACGCAGTATTTT
J: TRBJ2-3; V: TRBV29-1; size: .; D: TRBD2; length: 15; CDR3: CSVVSGRASSDTQYF; DNA: TGCAGCGTTGTAAGTGGGAGGGCCTCTTCAGATACGCAGTATTTT
J: TRBJ2-3; V: TRBV2; size: .; D: TRBD2; length: 17; CDR3: CASGGTSGGSSTDTQYF; DNA: TGTGCCAGCGGGGGGACTAGCGGGGGCTCTAGCACAGATACGCAGTATTTT
J: TRBJ2-3; V: TRBV4-1; size: .; D: .; length: 16; CDR3: CASSQDSGQGTDTQYF; DNA: TGCGCCAGCAGCCAAGATTCGGGGCAGGGGACAGATACGCAGTATTTT
J: TRBJ1-1; V: TRBV5-1; size: .; D: .; length: 17; CDR3: CASSLAWGGGRNTEAFF; DNA: TGCGCCAGCAGCTTGGCCTGGGGCGGGGGAAGGAACACTGAAGCTTTCTTT
J: TRBJ2-5; V: TRBV7-2; size: few; D: TRBD2; length: 17; CDR3: CASSGGSGRAGGETQYF; DNA: TGTGCCAGCAGCGGCGGTAGCGGGAGGGCCGGGGGAGAGACCCAGTACTTC
J: TRBJ1-3; V: TRBV29-1; size: .; D: .; length: 14; CDR3: CSVEQDVSGNTIYF; DNA: TGCAGCGTCGAGCAGGATGTCTCTGGAAACACCATATATTTT
J: TRBJ1-1; V: TRBV19; size: .; D: .; length: 14; CDR3: CASSIQTESTEAFF; DNA: TGTGCCAGTAGTATCCAGACGGAGAGTACTGAAGCTTTCTTT